Shown below are 6 T cell receptor beta chains from a single sample sequenced in a study of beta chain features in type 1 diabetes. Since all of the isolated RNA was reverse transcribed, expressed TCRB transcripts were what got sequenced. Sequencing was performed with immunoSEQ multiplex PCR; in TCRdb, only in-frame clones are kept and a portion is missing. The sample lists about 340,000 clones; roughly 14% were seen once. No antigen is known for these receptors. Overall study findings and caveats: Among all four CD4+ subsets, Type 1 diabetes patients had TCRB CDR3s that were moderately but significantly shorter.

Sequencing input: naive CD4+ T cells from blood. The receptors derive from a woman aged 18-29 years with type 1 diabetes.

The V and J genes are TRBV27 and TRBJ2-7, with D possibly being TRBD2 (5 bases). The CDR3 extends over 14 amino acids. Germline loops: CDR1 MNHEY, CDR2 SMNVEV (reference sequence). The V and J ends lost 3 bases and 0 bases respectively, with 9 bases between them. As DNA, the CDR3 is TGTGCCAGCAGTTTCAGCGGAATCTCCTACGAGCAGTACTTC. Protein: CASSFSGISYEQYF.

This clone was detected a few times. In DNA form, the CDR3 reads TGTGCCAGCAGCCTCCTAGCCAATGAGCAGTTCTTC. Protein product: CASSLLANEQFF. V is TRBV2 and J is TRBJ2-1; possible D gene TRBD2, 5 bases. The CDR3 runs 12 residues. Trimming cost V 6 bases and J 6 bases, with 9 bases left between them. The germline CDR1 and CDR2 sequences are SNHLY and FYNNEI.

The CDR3 here is CAWSVPRLVRTDTQYF. The CDR3 bases are TGTGCCTGGAGTGTACCACGACTAGTTCGCACAGATACGCAGTATTTT. The chain joins TRBV30 to TRBJ2-3; a possible D gene is TRBD2 (6 bases). The CDR3 extends over 16 amino acids. The germline gives CDR1 GTSNPN, CDR2 SVGIG (reference sequence). V dropped 0 bases and J dropped 1 base, with 14 bases sitting between them.

This clone was seen a handful of times. V is TRBV19 and J is TRBJ2-1; TRBD1 aligns across 9 bases. V dropped 5 bases and J dropped 8; count of bases not matched to a gene: 4. Looked up from germline, CDR1 is LNHDA and CDR2 is SQIVND (reference sequence). This CDR3 has 13 residues. CDR3 residues: CASSPQGAYEQFF. Here the CDR3 DNA reads TGTGCCAGTAGTCCACAGGGGGCCTATGAGCAGTTCTTC.

This clone came up a few times. The chain is built from TRBV5-1 and TRBJ2-1; 8 nucleotides line up with TRBD1. CDR3 length: 17 residues. Germline-derived CDR1 and CDR2 are SGHRS and YFSETQ. V shed 5 bases and J 4 bases; nucleotides not matched to a gene: 14. The CDR3 protein is CASSPPTGTGDYNEQFF. In DNA form, the CDR3 reads TGCGCCAGCAGTCCGCCGACCGGGACAGGAGATTACAATGAGCAGTTCTTC.

J is TRBJ2-1 and V is TRBV7-9; 8 bases are a match to TRBD1. This CDR3 has 14 residues. V lost 7 bases and J lost 0; bases outside the gene matches: 2. Germline loops: CDR1 SEHNR, CDR2 FQNEAQ (reference sequence). The CDR3 loop is CASKTGGSYNEQFF. CDR3 sequence (DNA): TGTGCCAGCAAAACAGGGGGCTCCTACAATGAGCAGTTCTTC.